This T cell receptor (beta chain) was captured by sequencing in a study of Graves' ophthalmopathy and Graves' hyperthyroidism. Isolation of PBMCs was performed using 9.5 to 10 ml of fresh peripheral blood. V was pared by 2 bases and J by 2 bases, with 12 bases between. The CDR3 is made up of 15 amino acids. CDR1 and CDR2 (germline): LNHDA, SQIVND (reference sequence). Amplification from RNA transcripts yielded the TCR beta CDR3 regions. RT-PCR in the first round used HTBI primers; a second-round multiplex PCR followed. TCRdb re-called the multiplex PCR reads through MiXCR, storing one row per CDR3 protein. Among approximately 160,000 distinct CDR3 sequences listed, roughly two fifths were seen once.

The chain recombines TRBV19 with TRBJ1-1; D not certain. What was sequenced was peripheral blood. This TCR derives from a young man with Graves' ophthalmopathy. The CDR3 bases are TGTGCCAGTAGTATAAAGAGGGTGAGAAACACTGAAGCTTTCTTT. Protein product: CASSIKRVRNTEAFF.